The rows below give T cell receptor beta chains drawn from one sample of a study of shared clonotypes between healthy human individuals. Profiling relied on immunoSEQ multiplex PCR, and the TCRdb table lists in-frame clones only, not all of them. The sample has about 700,000 clones, about 92% seen once. The sequenced material came from naive CD8+ T cells sorted from blood. The receptors stem from a man aged 25-45 years in good health. Both conserved end residues are part of each CDR3. D genes are given only for firm matches. Clone size, where shown, is once, few, many, or a class for clones that have expanded.

D gene: TRBD1; J gene: TRBJ1-2; clone size: NA; V gene: TRBV10-3; CDR3 protein: CAISESTGAYGYTF; CDR3 DNA: TGTGCCATCAGTGAGTCGACAGGGGCATATGGCTACACCTTC
D gene: TRBD2; J gene: TRBJ2-1; clone size: NA; V gene: TRBV28; CDR3 protein: CASSLAGGDGFYEQFF; CDR3 DNA: TGTGCCAGCAGCCTCGCCGGGGGGGACGGTTTCTATGAGCAGTTCTTC
D gene: TRBD2; J gene: TRBJ2-3; clone size: NA; V gene: TRBV10-3; CDR3 protein: CAIRGTSGSTDTQYF; CDR3 DNA: TGTGCCATCAGGGGGACTAGCGGGAGCACAGATACGCAGTATTTT
D gene: NA; J gene: TRBJ1-1; clone size: NA; V gene: TRBV6-5; CDR3 protein: CASSRGGSTEAFF; CDR3 DNA: TGTGCCAGCAGTCGTGGCGGATCGACTGAAGCTTTCTTT
D gene: NA; J gene: TRBJ2-2; clone size: NA; V gene: TRBV2; CDR3 protein: CASVEGSSTGELFF; CDR3 DNA: TGTGCCAGCGTGGAAGGGTCAAGCACCGGGGAGCTGTTTTTT
D gene: NA; J gene: TRBJ2-4; clone size: NA; V gene: TRBV21-1; CDR3 protein: CASSKGGAPIAKNIQYF; CDR3 DNA: TGTGCCAGCAGCAAAGGGGGAGCCCCGATAGCCAAAAACATTCAGTACTTC
D gene: NA; J gene: TRBJ2-1; clone size: once; V gene: TRBV2; CDR3 protein: CASLDNEQFF; CDR3 DNA: TGTGCCAGCCTTGACAATGAGCAGTTCTTC
D gene: NA; J gene: TRBJ2-7; clone size: NA; V gene: TRBV18; CDR3 protein: CASSPGDLSHEQYF; CDR3 DNA: TGTGCCAGCTCACCAGGGGACCTGAGCCACGAGCAGTACTTC
D gene: TRBD2; J gene: TRBJ2-2; clone size: NA; V gene: TRBV28; CDR3 protein: CASSFGGRAGELFF; CDR3 DNA: TGTGCCAGCAGTTTTGGCGGGAGGGCCGGGGAGCTGTTTTTT
D gene: NA; J gene: TRBJ2-1; clone size: NA; V gene: TRBV13; CDR3 protein: CASSPERFSYNEQFF; CDR3 DNA: TGTGCCAGCAGCCCTGAGCGGTTCTCCTACAATGAGCAGTTCTTC
D gene: NA; J gene: TRBJ2-7; clone size: NA; V gene: TRBV19; CDR3 protein: CASSIIFGHYEQYF; CDR3 DNA: TGTGCCAGTAGTATAATATTCGGCCACTACGAGCAGTACTTC
D gene: NA; J gene: TRBJ2-3; clone size: NA; V gene: TRBV13; CDR3 protein: CASSWRDKSTDTQYF; CDR3 DNA: TGTGCCAGCAGCTGGAGGGACAAAAGCACAGATACGCAGTATTTT
D gene: NA; J gene: TRBJ2-7; clone size: NA; V gene: TRBV2; CDR3 protein: CASIGGSSYEQYF; CDR3 DNA: TGTGCCAGCATTGGCGGGTCGTCCTACGAGCAGTACTTC
D gene: NA; J gene: TRBJ2-7; clone size: NA; V gene: TRBV27; CDR3 protein: CASSLKGEVYEQYF; CDR3 DNA: TGTGCCAGCAGTTTAAAGGGTGAAGTCTACGAGCAGTACTTC
D gene: NA; J gene: TRBJ2-7; clone size: NA; V gene: TRBV11-3; CDR3 protein: CASSFGFTGEQYF; CDR3 DNA: TGTGCCAGCAGCTTTGGATTTACGGGAGAGCAGTACTTC
D gene: NA; J gene: TRBJ2-7; clone size: NA; V gene: TRBV10-2; CDR3 protein: CASSEAGEDEQYF; CDR3 DNA: TGCGCCAGCAGTGAGGCTGGGGAAGACGAGCAGTACTTC
D gene: TRBD2; J gene: TRBJ2-1; clone size: NA; V gene: TRBV7-7; CDR3 protein: CASSFGTSADNEQFF; CDR3 DNA: TGTGCTAGCAGCTTTGGGACTAGCGCCGACAATGAGCAGTTCTTC
D gene: NA; J gene: TRBJ1-2; clone size: NA; V gene: TRBV6-5; CDR3 protein: CASSYRDGHYGYTF; CDR3 DNA: TGTGCCAGCAGTTACCGGGACGGCCACTATGGCTACACCTTC
D gene: NA; J gene: TRBJ2-1; clone size: NA; V gene: TRBV2; CDR3 protein: CASSVEIDEQFF; CDR3 DNA: TGTGCCAGCAGTGTTGAGATCGATGAGCAGTTCTTC
D gene: TRBD1; J gene: TRBJ2-3; clone size: NA; V gene: TRBV7-8; CDR3 protein: CASSFTGERTDTQYF; CDR3 DNA: TGTGCCAGCAGCTTTACAGGGGAGCGGACAGATACGCAGTATTTT
D gene: NA; J gene: TRBJ1-1; clone size: NA; V gene: TRBV5-1; CDR3 protein: CASSKTGLGDTEAFF; CDR3 DNA: TGCGCCAGCAGCAAAACAGGACTCGGGGACACTGAAGCTTTCTTT
D gene: NA; J gene: TRBJ1-2; clone size: NA; V gene: TRBV28; CDR3 protein: CASRATTGKGDYGYTF; CDR3 DNA: TGTGCCAGCAGGGCAACCACAGGGAAAGGGGACTATGGCTACACCTTC
D gene: NA; J gene: TRBJ1-3; clone size: NA; V gene: TRBV4-1; CDR3 protein: CASSQSPGRNVDPISGNTIYF; CDR3 DNA: TGCGCCAGCAGCCAATCTCCGGGGCGGAATGTAGACCCGATCTCTGGAAACACCATATATTTT
D gene: NA; J gene: TRBJ2-2; clone size: NA; V gene: TRBV5-5; CDR3 protein: CASSHSGPPNTGELFF; CDR3 DNA: TGTGCCAGCAGCCATTCGGGGCCCCCCAACACCGGGGAGCTGTTTTTT
D gene: TRBD1; J gene: TRBJ1-1; clone size: NA; V gene: TRBV5-6; CDR3 protein: CASSSPGQGRAEAFF; CDR3 DNA: TGTGCCAGCAGCTCCCCGGGACAGGGACGCGCTGAAGCTTTCTTT
D gene: NA; J gene: TRBJ1-1; clone size: once; V gene: TRBV2; CDR3 protein: CASRGQAAFF; CDR3 DNA: TGTGCCAGCAGGGGGCAAGCAGCTTTCTTT
D gene: TRBD1; J gene: TRBJ2-1; clone size: NA; V gene: TRBV7-9; CDR3 protein: CASSFWTGGAYNEQFF; CDR3 DNA: TGTGCCAGCAGCTTTTGGACAGGGGGGGCCTACAATGAGCAGTTCTTC
D gene: NA; J gene: TRBJ1-1; clone size: NA; V gene: TRBV7-9; CDR3 protein: CASSLALVTTTPAFF; CDR3 DNA: TGTGCCAGCAGCTTAGCACTCGTAACAACTACCCCAGCTTTCTTT
D gene: TRBD2; J gene: TRBJ2-1; clone size: NA; V gene: TRBV5-4; CDR3 protein: CASSLLAGVSNEQFF; CDR3 DNA: TGTGCCAGCAGCTTGCTAGCGGGAGTATCAAATGAGCAGTTCTTC
D gene: NA; J gene: TRBJ1-1; clone size: NA; V gene: TRBV4-1; CDR3 protein: CASSQRQSRHWEAFF; CDR3 DNA: TGCGCCAGCAGCCAGCGGCAGTCAAGGCACTGGGAAGCTTTCTTT
D gene: NA; J gene: TRBJ2-3; clone size: NA; V gene: TRBV11-1; CDR3 protein: CASSFMSTDTQYF; CDR3 DNA: TGTGCCAGCAGCTTTATGAGCACAGATACGCAGTATTTT
D gene: TRBD2; J gene: TRBJ2-1; clone size: NA; V gene: TRBV9; CDR3 protein: CASSVDGLAGFSVDNEQFF; CDR3 DNA: TGTGCCAGCAGCGTAGATGGTCTAGCGGGATTTTCTGTGGACAATGAGCAGTTCTTC
D gene: TRBD1; J gene: TRBJ1-4; clone size: NA; V gene: TRBV7-2; CDR3 protein: CASSVRQGSNEKLFF; CDR3 DNA: TGTGCCAGCAGCGTCAGACAGGGATCTAATGAAAAACTGTTTTTT
D gene: NA; J gene: TRBJ2-6; clone size: NA; V gene: TRBV9; CDR3 protein: CASSVGRGLGANVLTF; CDR3 DNA: TGTGCCAGCAGCGTAGGGAGGGGGCTAGGGGCCAACGTCCTGACTTTC
D gene: NA; J gene: TRBJ2-4; clone size: NA; V gene: TRBV16; CDR3 protein: CASSQLGSGRDIQYF; CDR3 DNA: TGTGCCAGCAGCCAATTGGGCTCGGGCCGGGACATTCAGTACTTC
D gene: NA; J gene: TRBJ2-7; clone size: NA; V gene: TRBV27; CDR3 protein: CASSFGGTAFEQYF; CDR3 DNA: TGTGCCAGCAGTTTCGGAGGGACTGCTTTCGAGCAGTACTTC
D gene: NA; J gene: TRBJ2-3; clone size: NA; V gene: TRBV4-1; CDR3 protein: CASSHVGGTDTQYF; CDR3 DNA: TGCGCCAGCAGCCACGTTGGGGGCACAGATACGCAGTATTTT
D gene: TRBD1; J gene: TRBJ2-3; clone size: NA; V gene: TRBV4-1; CDR3 protein: CASSQVWTGIDTDTQYF; CDR3 DNA: TGCGCCAGCAGCCAAGTGTGGACAGGTATAGACACAGATACGCAGTATTTT
D gene: NA; J gene: TRBJ1-3; clone size: NA; V gene: TRBV18; CDR3 protein: CASSPSDTGNTIYF; CDR3 DNA: TGTGCCAGCTCACCAAGCGACACTGGAAACACCATATATTTT
D gene: NA; J gene: TRBJ2-5; clone size: NA; V gene: TRBV27; CDR3 protein: CASSFVVPETQYF; CDR3 DNA: TGTGCCAGCAGTTTTGTCGTCCCAGAGACCCAGTACTTC
D gene: TRBD2; J gene: TRBJ2-3; clone size: NA; V gene: TRBV27; CDR3 protein: CAIRGSGGPSSTDTQYF; CDR3 DNA: TGTGCCATTCGGGGTTCGGGAGGGCCATCTAGCACAGATACGCAGTATTTT
D gene: TRBD1; J gene: TRBJ2-1; clone size: NA; V gene: TRBV4-1; CDR3 protein: CASSQAPGTGFGYNEQFF; CDR3 DNA: TGCGCCAGCAGCCAAGCTCCCGGGACAGGGTTTGGGTACAATGAGCAGTTCTTC
D gene: NA; J gene: TRBJ2-2; clone size: NA; V gene: TRBV29-1; CDR3 protein: CSVNHGAGELFF; CDR3 DNA: TGCAGCGTGAACCACGGGGCCGGGGAGCTGTTTTTT
D gene: NA; J gene: TRBJ2-7; clone size: NA; V gene: TRBV7-2; CDR3 protein: CASSRSWGYEQYF; CDR3 DNA: TGTGCCAGCAGCCGATCTTGGGGATACGAGCAGTACTTC
D gene: NA; J gene: TRBJ1-5; clone size: NA; V gene: TRBV11-2; CDR3 protein: CASSQYTEGFAQPQHF; CDR3 DNA: TGTGCCAGCAGCCAGTACACCGAGGGGTTCGCTCAGCCCCAGCATTTT